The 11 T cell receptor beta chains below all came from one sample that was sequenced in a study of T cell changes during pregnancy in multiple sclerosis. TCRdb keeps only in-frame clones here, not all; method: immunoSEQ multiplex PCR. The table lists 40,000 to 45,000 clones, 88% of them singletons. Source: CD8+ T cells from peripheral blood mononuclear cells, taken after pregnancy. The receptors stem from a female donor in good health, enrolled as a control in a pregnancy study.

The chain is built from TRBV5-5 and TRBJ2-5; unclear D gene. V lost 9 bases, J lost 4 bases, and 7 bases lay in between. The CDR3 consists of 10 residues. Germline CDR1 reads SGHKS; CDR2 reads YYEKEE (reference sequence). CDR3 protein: CAIPGETQYF. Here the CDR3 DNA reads TGTGCCATACCAGGAGAGACCCAGTACTTC.

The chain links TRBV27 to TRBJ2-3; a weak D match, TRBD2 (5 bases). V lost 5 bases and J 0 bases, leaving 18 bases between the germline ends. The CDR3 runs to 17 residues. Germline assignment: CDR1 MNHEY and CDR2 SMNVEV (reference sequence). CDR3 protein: CASSGIPTRSSTDTQYF. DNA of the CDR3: TGTGCCAGCAGTGGAATACCAACTAGATCTAGCACAGATACGCAGTATTTT.

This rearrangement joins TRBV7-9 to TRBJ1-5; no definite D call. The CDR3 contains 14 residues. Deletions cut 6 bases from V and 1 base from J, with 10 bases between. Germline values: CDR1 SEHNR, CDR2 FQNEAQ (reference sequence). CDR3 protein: CASSHGGSNQPQHF. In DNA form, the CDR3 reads TGTGCCAGCAGTCATGGAGGCAGCAATCAGCCCCAGCATTTT.

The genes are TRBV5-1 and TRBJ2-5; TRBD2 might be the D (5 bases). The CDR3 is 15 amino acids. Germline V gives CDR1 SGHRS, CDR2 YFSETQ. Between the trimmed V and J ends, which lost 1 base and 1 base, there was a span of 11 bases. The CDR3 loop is CASSLTGGFQETQYF. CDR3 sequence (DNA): TGCGCCAGCAGCTTGACGGGCGGGTTCCAAGAGACCCAGTACTTC.

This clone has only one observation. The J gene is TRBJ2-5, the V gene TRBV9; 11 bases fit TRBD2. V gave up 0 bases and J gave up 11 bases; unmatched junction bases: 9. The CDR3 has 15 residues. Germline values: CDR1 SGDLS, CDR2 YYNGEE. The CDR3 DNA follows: TGTGCCAGCAGCGTAGGTAGCGGGGGGGTGGGGGAGCAGTACTTC. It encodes CASSVGSGGVGEQYF.

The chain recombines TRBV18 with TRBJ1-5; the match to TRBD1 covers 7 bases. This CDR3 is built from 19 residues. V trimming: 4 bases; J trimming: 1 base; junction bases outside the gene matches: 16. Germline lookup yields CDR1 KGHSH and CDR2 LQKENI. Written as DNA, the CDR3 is TGTGCCAGCTCACTGCGACGGGGCCTTGCGACAGGGAGCAATCAGCCCCAGCATTTT. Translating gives CASSLRRGLATGSNQPQHF.

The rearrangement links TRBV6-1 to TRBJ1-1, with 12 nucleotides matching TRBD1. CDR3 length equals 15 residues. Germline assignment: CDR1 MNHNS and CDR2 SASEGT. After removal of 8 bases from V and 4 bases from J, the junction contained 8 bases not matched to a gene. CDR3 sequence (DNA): TGTGCCAGCGCCGAGAGGGACAGGGGGCTCACTGAAGCTTTCTTT. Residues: CASAERDRGLTEAFF.

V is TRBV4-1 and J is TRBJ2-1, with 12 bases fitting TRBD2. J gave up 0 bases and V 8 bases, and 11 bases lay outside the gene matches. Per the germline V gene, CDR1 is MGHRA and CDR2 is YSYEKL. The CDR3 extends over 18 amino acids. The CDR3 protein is CASVSTSGGPSSYNEQFF. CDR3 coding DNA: TGCGCCAGCGTATCGACTAGCGGGGGACCTAGCTCCTACAATGAGCAGTTCTTC.

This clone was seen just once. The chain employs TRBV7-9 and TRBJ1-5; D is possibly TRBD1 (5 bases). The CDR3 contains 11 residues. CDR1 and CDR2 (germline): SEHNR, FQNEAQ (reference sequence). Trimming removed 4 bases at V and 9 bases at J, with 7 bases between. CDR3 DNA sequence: TGTGCCAGCAGCTCGGGGGGGCCCCAGCATTTT. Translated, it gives CASSSGGPQHF. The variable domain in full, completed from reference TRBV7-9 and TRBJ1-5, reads DTGVSQNPRHKITKRGQNVTFRCDPISEHNRLYWYRQTLGQGPEFLTYFQNEAQLEKSRLLSDRFSAERPKGSFSTLEIQRTEQGDSAMYLCASSSGGPQHFGDGTRLSIL.

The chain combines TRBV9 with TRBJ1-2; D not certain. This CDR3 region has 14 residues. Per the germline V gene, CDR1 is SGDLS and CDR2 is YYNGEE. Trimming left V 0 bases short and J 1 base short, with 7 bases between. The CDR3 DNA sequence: TGTGCCAGCAGCGTAGAGGAGAATAACTATGGCTACACCTTC. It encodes CASSVEENNYGYTF.

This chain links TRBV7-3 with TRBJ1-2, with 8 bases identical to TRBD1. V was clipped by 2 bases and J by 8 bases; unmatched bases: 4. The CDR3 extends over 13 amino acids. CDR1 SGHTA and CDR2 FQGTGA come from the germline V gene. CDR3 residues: CASSLDRGSGYTF. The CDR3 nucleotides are TGTGCCAGCAGCTTAGACAGGGGCTCCGGCTACACCTTC.